This TCR beta chain comes out of a study of T cell responses to AZD1222 COVID-19 vaccine. This table comes from immunoSEQ multiplex PCR, and its TCRdb copy is limited to in-frame clones, with some not included. The table includes about 120,000 clones, approximately 94% detected once. As concerns this clone: As yet, its antigen is unknown.

CDR3 length: 15 residues. V was cut by 6 bases and J by 2 bases, with 14 bases left in between. Looked up from germline, CDR1 is LNHDA and CDR2 is SQIVND (reference sequence). Study findings and constraints: Reports indicate that nearly half of spike-specific TCRs are directed at unmutated variant regions.

This TCR was recovered from an adult who received the AZD1222 COVID-19 vaccine. This rearrangement joins TRBV19 to TRBJ1-3; weak D call: TRBD1 (5 bases). The sequences come from peripheral blood, collected 28 days after the second AZD1222 dose. CDR3 in DNA: TGTGCCAGTAGCCCGACGGGACCGGCTGGAAACACCATATATTTT. Its translation: CASSPTGPAGNTIYF.